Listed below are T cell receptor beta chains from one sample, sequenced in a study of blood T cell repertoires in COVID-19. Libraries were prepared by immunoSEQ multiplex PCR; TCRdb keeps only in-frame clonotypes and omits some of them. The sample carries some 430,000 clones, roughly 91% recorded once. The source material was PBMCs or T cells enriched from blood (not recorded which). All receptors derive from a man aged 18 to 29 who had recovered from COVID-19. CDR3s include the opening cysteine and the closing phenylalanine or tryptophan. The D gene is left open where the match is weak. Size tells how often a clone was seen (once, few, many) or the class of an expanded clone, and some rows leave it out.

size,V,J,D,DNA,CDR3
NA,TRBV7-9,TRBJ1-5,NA,TGTGCCAGCAGCGCTGGACAGAGCAATCAGCCCCAGCATTTT,CASSAGQSNQPQHF
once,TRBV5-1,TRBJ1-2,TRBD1,TGCGCCAGCAGCTTAGGGACAGGGGGCATCTATGGCTACACCTTC,CASSLGTGGIYGYTF
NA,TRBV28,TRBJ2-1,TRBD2,TGTGCCAGCAGCCTACCGGGACTAGCGGGAATTAGGTATGAGCAGTTCTTC,CASSLPGLAGIRYEQFF
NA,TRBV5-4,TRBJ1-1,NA,TGTGCCAGCAGCTTGGAACAAACGAACACTGAAGCTTTCTTT,CASSLEQTNTEAFF
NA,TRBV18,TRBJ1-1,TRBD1,TGTGCCAGCTCACCGCGGGACAGGGTCGTGACTGAAGCTTTCTTT,CASSPRDRVVTEAFF
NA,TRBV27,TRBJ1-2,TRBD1,TGTGCCAGCAGTGGGACAGGGTACAACTATGGCTACACCTTC,CASSGTGYNYGYTF
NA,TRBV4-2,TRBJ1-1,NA,TGTGCCAGCAGTCCCCTGGGGAGGCAGGGAACAACAAGAAACACTGAAGCTTTCTTT,CASSPLGRQGTTRNTEAFF
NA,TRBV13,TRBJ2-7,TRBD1,TGTGCCAGCAGCGCCCGGGACAGGGGCTCCTACGAGCAGTACTTC,CASSARDRGSYEQYF
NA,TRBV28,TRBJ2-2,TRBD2,TGTGCCAGCATCGGGGGGACTAGCGTCATTATCGGGGAGCTGTTTTTT,CASIGGTSVIIGELFF
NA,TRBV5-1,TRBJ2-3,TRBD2,TGCGCCAGCAGCATTTCTAGCGGGGCCACAGATACGCAGTATTTT,CASSISSGATDTQYF
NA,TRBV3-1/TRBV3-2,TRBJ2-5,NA,TGTGCCAGCAGCCCACAGCGTCCCGGACTCCTACCGTACCAAGAGACCCAGTACTTC,CASSPQRPGLLPYQETQYF
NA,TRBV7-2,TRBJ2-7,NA,TGTGCCAGCAGCTTATGGGGAGGCTACGAGCAGTACTTC,CASSLWGGYEQYF
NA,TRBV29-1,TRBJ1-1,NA,TGCAGCGGTCAGGGAGGTGGCACTGAAGCTTTCTTT,CSGQGGGTEAFF
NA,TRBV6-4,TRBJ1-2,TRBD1,TGTGCCAGCAGTGACTCGACAGGGGCGGGTGGCTACACCTTC,CASSDSTGAGGYTF
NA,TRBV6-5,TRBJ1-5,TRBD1,TGTGCCAGCAGAGGACAGGGGGCGGTTGAGCAGCCCCAGCATTTT,CASRGQGAVEQPQHF
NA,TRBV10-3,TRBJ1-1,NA,TGTGCCATCGGTCGAGGCCCGAACACTGAAGCTTTCTTT,CAIGRGPNTEAFF